These 7 T cell receptor beta chains were all obtained from the same sample, sequenced in a study of STAT5B mutations in CD4+ large granular lymphocyte leukemia (dated by TCRdb to the early 2020s). The library was obtained by the immunoSEQ multiplex PCR assay. TCRdb stores this immuneACCESS table with in-frame sequences only. Part of the clones is absent; in the studies checked, under half of the shortfall reflects unresolved V genes, and no reason is known for the rest. The sample data list about 32,000 clones, and approximately 80% of these were observed just once. The ten largest clones take up about 2.5% of the sample. Sample: CD4+ T cells from blood buffy coats. These receptor sequences come from a human donor in good health.

The V gene is TRBV4-1, the J gene TRBJ2-5; 11 positions agree with TRBD2. V lost 4 bases to trimming and J lost 1 base; unmatched junction nucleotides: 8. The CDR3 loop spans 17 amino acids. Germline CDR1 reads MGHRA; CDR2 reads YSYEKL. The CDR3 DNA sequence: TGCGCCAGCAGCCCCACCGGCCTAGCGGGGGGCCAAGAGACCCAGTACTTC. Protein sequence: CASSPTGLAGGQETQYF.

The chain carries TRBV28 and TRBJ2-2, with D tentatively TRBD2 (6 bases). Germline V gene sequence: CDR1 MDHEN, CDR2 SYDVKM. The CDR3 covers 14 residues. V was shortened by 7 bases and J by 0 bases, with 9 bases between the two germline ends. This CDR3 reads CASNSGANTGELFF. The CDR3, as DNA: TGTGCCAGCAACTCGGGGGCGAACACCGGGGAGCTGTTTTTT.

The V gene is TRBV18, the J gene TRBJ2-2, with unresolved D. With 0 bases removed from V and 7 bases from J, the gap between germline ends came to 21 bases. Germline values: CDR1 KGHSH, CDR2 LQKENI. The CDR3 has 18 residues. CDR3: CASSPPYSDSARLGELFF. DNA for the CDR3: TGTGCCAGCTCACCACCGTACAGCGACTCAGCGAGACTCGGGGAGCTGTTTTTT.

This clone was seen once. The chain links TRBV14 to TRBJ2-2; 9 bases align to TRBD2. From germline, CDR1 is SGHDN and CDR2 FVKESK. J lost 6 bases, V lost 3 bases, and 11 bases had no gene match. This CDR3 has 17 residues. CDR3 in amino acids: CASSHRREGPRSGELFF. CDR3 nucleotide sequence: TGTGCCAGCAGCCATAGGCGGGAGGGCCCAAGGTCCGGGGAGCTGTTTTTT.

V and J are TRBV18 and TRBJ1-2; the D gene is possibly TRBD1 (5 bases). There are 14 residues in the CDR3. Trimming left V 0 bases short and J 8 bases short, with 13 bases between. Germline CDR1 KGHSH, CDR2 LQKENI. The CDR3 nucleotides read TGTGCCAGCTCACCACCGGGGCTTGAGGCGGGCTACACCTTC. Protein: CASSPPGLEAGYTF.

This clone was seen a handful of times. The rearrangement uses TRBV6-1 and TRBJ2-7; no firm D call. This CDR3 is 12 amino acids long. CDR1 and CDR2 (germline): MNHNS, SASEGT. V lost 7 bases and J 0 bases, leaving 7 bases between the germline ends. DNA of the CDR3: TGTGCCAGCAAGGAGAGCTCCTACGAGCAGTACTTC. Its protein is CASKESSYEQYF.

The J gene is TRBJ2-3, the V gene TRBV9; D not certain. This CDR3 is 16 amino acids long. CDR1 SGDLS and CDR2 YYNGEE come from the germline V gene. V was clipped by 3 bases and J by 0 bases, with 14 bases between them. The CDR3 loop reads CASSDPLWSSTDTQYF. The CDR3 coding sequence is TGTGCCAGCAGCGACCCCCTGTGGTCTAGCACAGATACGCAGTATTTT. Full variable domain (outside the CDR3, taken from reference TRBV9 and TRBJ2-3): DSGVTQTPKHLITATGQRVTLRCSPRSGDLSVYWYQQSLDQGLQFLIQYYNGEERAKGNILERFSAQQFPDLHSELNLSSLELGDSALYFCASSDPLWSSTDTQYFGPGTRLTVL.